This TCR beta chain was captured by sequencing in a study of CD8 T cells in Susac syndrome. Overall study context: Within the sequenced group of Susac syndrome patients, 5 or 6 showed active disease and eight were in remission. At blood draw, Susac syndrome patients were therapy-naive, on corticosteroids, or on intravenous immunoglobulin alone.

CDR1 is SQVTM, CDR2 ANQGSEA, per germline. Trimming took off 5 bases at V and 0 bases at J, with 12 bases between the two ends. The CDR3 loop spans 14 amino acids. Negative isolation was used for CD8+ and CD4+ T cells and FACS enrichment for TEMRA cells. Reverse transcription of about 0.45 to 1 ug RNA used random hexamers. Coverage of TCR beta CDR3 amplification by immunoSEQ multiplex PCR extended to 54 Vbeta and 13 Jbeta. From the immunoSEQ multiplex PCR reads, TCRdb called clonotypes with MiXCR, one entry per CDR3 protein. The sample has some 180,000 distinct CDR3 sequences; roughly 91% are singletons.

The TCR comes from a human donor with Susac syndrome. This rearrangement joins TRBV29-1 to TRBJ2-3; the D is unclear. Sequencing was done on a sample of CD4+ T cells from PBMCs. In nucleotides, the CDR3 is TGCAGCGTTTCCTGGGCGACTAGCACAGATACGCAGTATTTT. Encoded protein: CSVSWATSTDTQYF.